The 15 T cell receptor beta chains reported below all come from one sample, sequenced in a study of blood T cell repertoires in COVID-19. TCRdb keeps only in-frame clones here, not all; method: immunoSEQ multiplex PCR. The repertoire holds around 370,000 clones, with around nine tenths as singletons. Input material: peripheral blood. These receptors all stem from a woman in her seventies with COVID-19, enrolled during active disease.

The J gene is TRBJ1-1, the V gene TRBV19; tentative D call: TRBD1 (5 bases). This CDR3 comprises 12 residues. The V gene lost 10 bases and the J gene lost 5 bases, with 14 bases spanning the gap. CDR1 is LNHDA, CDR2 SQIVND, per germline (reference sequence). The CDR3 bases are TGTGCCACCCAGGGAGGTTGGACTGAAGCTTTCTTT. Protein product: CATQGGWTEAFF.

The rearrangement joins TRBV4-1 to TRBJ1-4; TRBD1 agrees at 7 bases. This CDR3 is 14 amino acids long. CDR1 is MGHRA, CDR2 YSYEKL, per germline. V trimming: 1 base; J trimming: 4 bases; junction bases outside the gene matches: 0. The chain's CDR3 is CASSQGDSNEKLFF. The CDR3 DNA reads TGCGCCAGCAGCCAAGGGGACAGTAATGAAAAACTGTTTTTT.

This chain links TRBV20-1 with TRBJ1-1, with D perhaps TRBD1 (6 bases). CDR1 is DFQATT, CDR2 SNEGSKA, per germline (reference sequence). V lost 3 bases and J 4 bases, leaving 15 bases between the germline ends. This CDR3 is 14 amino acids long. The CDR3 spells CSASQGTGVTEAFF. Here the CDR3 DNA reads TGCAGTGCTAGTCAGGGGACCGGGGTCACTGAAGCTTTCTTT.

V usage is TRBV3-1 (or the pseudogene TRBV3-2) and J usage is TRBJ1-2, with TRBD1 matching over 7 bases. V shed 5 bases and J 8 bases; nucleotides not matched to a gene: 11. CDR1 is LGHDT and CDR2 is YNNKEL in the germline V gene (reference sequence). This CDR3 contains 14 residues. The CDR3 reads CASSSWTGLGGYTF. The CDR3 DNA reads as TGTGCCAGCAGCTCTTGGACAGGATTGGGAGGCTACACCTTC.

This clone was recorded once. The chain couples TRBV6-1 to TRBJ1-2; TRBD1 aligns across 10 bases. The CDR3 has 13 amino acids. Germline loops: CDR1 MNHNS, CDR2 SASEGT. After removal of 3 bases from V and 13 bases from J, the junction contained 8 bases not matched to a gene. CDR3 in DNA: TGTGCCAGCAGTGACCGGGACAGGGGATATTGCACCTTC. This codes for CASSDRDRGYCTF.

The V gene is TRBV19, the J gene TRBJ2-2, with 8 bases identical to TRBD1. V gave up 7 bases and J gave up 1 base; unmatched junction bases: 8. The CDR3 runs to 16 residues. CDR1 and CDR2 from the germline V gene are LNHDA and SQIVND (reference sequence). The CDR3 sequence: CASTNPGTGNTGELFF. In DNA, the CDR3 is TGTGCCAGTACTAATCCCGGGACAGGGAACACCGGGGAGCTGTTTTTT.

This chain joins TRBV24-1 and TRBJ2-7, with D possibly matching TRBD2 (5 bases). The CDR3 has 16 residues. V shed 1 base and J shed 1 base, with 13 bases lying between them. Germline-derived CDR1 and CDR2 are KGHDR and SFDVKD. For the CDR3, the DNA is TGTGCCACCAGTGATTTCGGGGTAGGTGGATCCTACGAGCAGTACTTC. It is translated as CATSDFGVGGSYEQYF.

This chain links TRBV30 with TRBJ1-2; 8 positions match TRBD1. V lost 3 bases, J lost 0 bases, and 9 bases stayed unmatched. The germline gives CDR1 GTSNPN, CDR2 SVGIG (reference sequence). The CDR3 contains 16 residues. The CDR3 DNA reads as TGTGCCTGGAGAAGGACAGGGACTTCTCCTAACTATGGCTACACCTTC. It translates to CAWRRTGTSPNYGYTF.

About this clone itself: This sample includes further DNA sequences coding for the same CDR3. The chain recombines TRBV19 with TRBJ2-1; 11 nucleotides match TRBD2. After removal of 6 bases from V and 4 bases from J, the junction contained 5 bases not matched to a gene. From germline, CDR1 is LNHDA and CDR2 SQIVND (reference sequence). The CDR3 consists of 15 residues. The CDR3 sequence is CASSLWTSGYNEQFF. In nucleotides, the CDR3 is TGTGCCAGTAGCCTGTGGACTAGCGGGTACAATGAGCAGTTCTTC.

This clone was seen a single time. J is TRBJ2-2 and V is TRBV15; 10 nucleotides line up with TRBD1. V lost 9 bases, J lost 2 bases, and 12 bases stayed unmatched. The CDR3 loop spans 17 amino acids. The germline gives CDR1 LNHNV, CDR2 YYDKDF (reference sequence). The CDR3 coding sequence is TGTGCCACGACAACCTCCGAGACAGGGGGCAACACCGGGGAGCTGTTTTTT. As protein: CATTTSETGGNTGELFF.

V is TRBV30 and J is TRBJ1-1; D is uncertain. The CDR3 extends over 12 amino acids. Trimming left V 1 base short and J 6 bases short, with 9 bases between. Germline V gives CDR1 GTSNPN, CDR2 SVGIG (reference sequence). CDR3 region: CAWSESHAEAFF. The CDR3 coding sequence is TGTGCCTGGAGTGAGAGTCACGCTGAAGCTTTCTTT.

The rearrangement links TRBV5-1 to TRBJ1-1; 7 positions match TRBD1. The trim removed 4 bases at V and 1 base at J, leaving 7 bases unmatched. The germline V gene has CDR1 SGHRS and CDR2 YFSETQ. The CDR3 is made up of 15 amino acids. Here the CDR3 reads CASSISDRKNTEAFF. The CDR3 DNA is TGCGCCAGCAGCATCTCGGACAGGAAGAACACTGAAGCTTTCTTT.

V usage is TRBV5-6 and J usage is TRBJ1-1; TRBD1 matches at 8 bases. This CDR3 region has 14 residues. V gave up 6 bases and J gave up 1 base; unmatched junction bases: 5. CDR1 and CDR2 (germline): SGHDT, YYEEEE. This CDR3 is CASTADRGNTEAFF. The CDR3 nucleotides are TGTGCCAGCACCGCCGACAGGGGGAACACTGAAGCTTTCTTT. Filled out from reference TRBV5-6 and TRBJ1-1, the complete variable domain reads DAGVTQSPTHLIKTRGQQVTLRCSPKSGHDTVSWYQQALGQGPQFIFQYYEEEERQRGNFPDRFSGHQFPNYSSELNVNALLLGDSALYLCASTADRGNTEAFFGQGTRLTVV.

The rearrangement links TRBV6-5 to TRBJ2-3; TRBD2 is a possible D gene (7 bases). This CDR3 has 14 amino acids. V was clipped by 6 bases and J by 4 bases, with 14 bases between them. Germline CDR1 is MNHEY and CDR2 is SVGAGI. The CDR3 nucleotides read TGTGCCAGCAGGACGGGGGGCCCCGCAGATACGCAGTATTTT. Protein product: CASRTGGPADTQYF.

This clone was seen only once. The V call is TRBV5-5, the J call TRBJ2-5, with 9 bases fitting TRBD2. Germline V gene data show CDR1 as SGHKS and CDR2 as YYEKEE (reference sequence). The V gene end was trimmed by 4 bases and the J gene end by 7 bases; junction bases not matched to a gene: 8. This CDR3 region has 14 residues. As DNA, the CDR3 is TGTGCCAGCAGCATAATAGCGGGGGAGGGGACCCAGTACTTC. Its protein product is CASSIIAGEGTQYF.